This entry is about one TCR beta chain. The source of the sample is a study of CD8 T cells in Susac syndrome. Study at large: Treatment at blood withdrawal was none, corticosteroids, or intravenous immunoglobulin alone in Susac syndrome patients.

The CDR3 spans 15 residues. Germline V lookup: CDR1 SEHNR, CDR2 FQNEAQ (reference sequence). V was pared by 1 base and J by 3 bases, with 10 bases between. A quantity of about 0.5 to 1 ug RNA underwent reverse transcription using random hexamers. A single record per CDR3 protein comes from TCRdb applying MiXCR to the immunoSEQ multiplex PCR reads. This sample yields around 200,000 distinct CDR3 sequences, of which 90% to 96% are seen a single time; approximately 0.1% belongs to the top ten. Patients having Susac syndrome satisfied recently defined diagnostic criteria for definite or probable disease.

Sequences were obtained from CD4+ T cells from PBMCs. The V gene is TRBV7-9, the J gene TRBJ1-5; D perhaps matches TRBD1 (5 bases). This clonotype was sampled from a human donor with Susac syndrome. The CDR3 protein is CASSLGDGHNQPQHF. The CDR3 DNA follows: TGTGCCAGCAGCTTAGGGGACGGACACAATCAGCCCCAGCATTTT.